These 27 T cell receptor beta chains originate from one sample sequenced in a study of identical twins. MiXCR was run by TCRdb on the 5' RACE reads, yielding one entry per CDR3 protein. This table has fewer than 250,000 distinct CDR3 sequences, 7.5% appearing once. The same sample was also used in a study of yellow fever vaccine responses in identical twins.

The sequenced sample consisted of memory (CD45RO+) T cells sorted from blood. The source is a woman aged 18-30 years in good health.

The chain combines TRBV18 with TRBJ2-7; 9 nucleotides agree with TRBD1. There are 15 residues in the CDR3. Germline V gives CDR1 KGHSH, CDR2 LQKENI. Trimming at V came to 5 bases and at J to 3 bases, leaving 8 bases not matched to a gene. The CDR3 region is CASSVAGTGLYEQYF. The CDR3 bases are TGTGCCAGCTCAGTAGCCGGGACAGGGCTCTACGAGCAGTACTTC.

This clonotype was seen many times. The rearrangement uses TRBV11-2 and TRBJ2-4; D is possibly TRBD2 (6 bases). Trimming took off 0 bases at V and 0 bases at J, with 21 bases between the two ends. Germline V lookup: CDR1 SGHAT, CDR2 FQNNGV. This CDR3 has 20 residues. The CDR3 is CASSLETGTQMKIAKNIQYF. CDR3 nucleotide sequence: TGTGCCAGCAGCTTAGAAACCGGGACTCAAATGAAAATAGCCAAAAACATTCAGTACTTC.

In its sample, this clonotype was seen many times. This chain joins TRBV6-2 or TRBV6-3 and TRBJ2-6, with D perhaps matching TRBD1 or TRBD2 (5 bases each). Per the germline V gene, CDR1 is MNHEY and CDR2 is SVGEGT. Trimming shortened V by 0 bases and J by 0 bases, and 21 bases separated the two germline ends. CDR3 size: 21 residues. The CDR3 protein is CASSYSNVFGRENSGANVLTF. The DNA for the CDR3 is TGTGCCAGCAGTTACTCGAATGTCTTTGGCAGGGAGAACTCTGGGGCCAACGTCCTGACTTTC.

This clonotype was seen a few times. The chain links TRBV11-1 to TRBJ2-2; 12 bases match TRBD2. The CDR3 spans 20 residues. V shed 2 bases and J 4 bases; nucleotides not matched to a gene: 14. Germline assignment: CDR1 SGHAT and CDR2 FQDESV (reference sequence). The chain's CDR3 is CASSLYLGLAGISATGELFF. CDR3 DNA: TGTGCCAGCAGCTTATATCTTGGACTAGCGGGGATCTCGGCCACCGGGGAGCTGTTTTTT.

This clonotype was observed a handful of times. V gene TRBV28 combines with J gene TRBJ2-7; 9 bases map to TRBD2. Germline V gives CDR1 MDHEN, CDR2 SYDVKM. V gave up 2 bases and J gave up 3 bases; unmatched junction bases: 5. The CDR3 contains 15 residues. This chain's CDR3 is CASSLRAGGLYEQYF. CDR3 nucleotides: TGTGCCAGCAGTTTAAGAGCGGGAGGACTCTACGAGCAGTACTTC.

This sequence joins TRBV7-2 and TRBJ2-1; D tentatively reads TRBD1 or TRBD2 (5 bases each). Germline CDR1 SGHTA, CDR2 FQGNSA. The CDR3 extends over 16 amino acids. V was shortened by 2 bases and J by 10 bases, with 21 bases between the two germline ends. CDR3 coding DNA: TGTGCCAGCAGCTTACTTGGGACCCTGGGTTTCAAAGAGCAGTTCTTC. It codes for CASSLLGTLGFKEQFF.

This clonotype was seen only once. The rearrangement links TRBV3-1 to TRBJ2-1, with 10 nucleotides matching TRBD1. The CDR3 length is 18 residues. Germline V gene data show CDR1 as LGHDT and CDR2 as YNNKEL (reference sequence). Here the CDR3 DNA reads TGTACCTGCAGCCGGGACAGGGGTGGTATTAGTTCCTACAATGAGCAGTTCTTC. As protein: CTCSRDRGGISSYNEQFF.

This clonotype was counted between two and nine times. The chain employs TRBV11-2 and TRBJ2-2; 10 bases are a match to TRBD2. Germline V gives CDR1 SGHAT, CDR2 FQNNGV. The V and J ends lost 1 base and 6 bases, in that order; junction bases with no gene match: 5. This CDR3 contains 16 residues. The CDR3 loop reads CASSLGLAGVPGELFF. The CDR3 DNA follows: TGTGCCAGCAGCTTAGGGCTAGCGGGAGTTCCCGGGGAGCTGTTTTTT. The variable domain in full, completed from reference TRBV11-2 and TRBJ2-2, reads EAGVAQSPRYKIIEKRQSVAFWCNPISGHATLYWYQQILGQGPKLLIQFQNNGVVDDSQLPKDRFSAERLKGVDSTLKIQPAKLEDSAVYLCASSLGLAGVPGELFFGEGSRLTVL.

There are many counts of this clonotype. V and J are TRBV11-1 and TRBJ2-5, with D possibly TRBD1 on 5 matching bases. Trimming took off 5 bases at V and 2 bases at J, with 12 bases between the two ends. Germline V gene data show CDR1 as SGHAT and CDR2 as FQDESV (reference sequence). The CDR3 is 14 amino acids. The CDR3 reads CASSRDSPQETQYF. The DNA for the CDR3 is TGTGCCAGCAGCAGAGACAGTCCACAAGAGACCCAGTACTTC. Supplemented by reference TRBV11-1 and TRBJ2-5, the full variable domain reads EAEVAQSPRYKITEKSQAVAFWCDPISGHATLYWYRQILGQGPELLVQFQDESVVDDSQLPKDRFSAERLKGVDSTLKIQPAELGDSAMYLCASSRDSPQETQYFGPGTRLLVL.

This chain links TRBV11-2 with TRBJ2-1, with D tentatively TRBD2 (6 bases). The CDR3 sequence is 15 residues long. Trimming removed 3 bases from V and 4 bases from J, with 13 bases in between. Germline-derived CDR1 and CDR2 are SGHAT and FQNNGV. Written as DNA, the CDR3 is TGTGCCAGCAGCTTCCGGGACTTAAAATACAATGAGCAGTTCTTC. Amino acids: CASSFRDLKYNEQFF. Full variable domain (missing parts from reference TRBV11-2 and TRBJ2-1): EAGVAQSPRYKIIEKRQSVAFWCNPISGHATLYWYQQILGQGPKLLIQFQNNGVVDDSQLPKDRFSAERLKGVDSTLKIQPAKLEDSAVYLCASSFRDLKYNEQFFGPGTRLTVL.

This clonotype came up a few times. The V call is TRBV3-1, the J call TRBJ2-5; possibly TRBD1 or TRBD2 for D (5 bases each). Trimming left V 0 bases short and J 6 bases short, with 14 bases between. This CDR3 spans 15 amino acids. From germline, CDR1 is LGHDT and CDR2 YNNKEL (reference sequence). DNA for the CDR3: TGTGCCAGCAGCCAAGAAACGGGGCCCGCCCAGACCCAGTACTTC. It specifies CASSQETGPAQTQYF.

Ten or more counts support this clonotype. V gene TRBV2 combines with J gene TRBJ1-5; D gene unclear. The germline gives CDR1 SNHLY, CDR2 FYNNEI. The CDR3 is 13 amino acids. Trimming took off 4 bases at V and 3 bases at J, with 7 bases between the two ends. CDR3 DNA sequence: TGTGCCAGCAGTGGGCAGGTCAATCAGCCCCAGCATTTT. Translating gives CASSGQVNQPQHF.

In its sample, this clonotype was seen a few times. The chain is built from TRBV5-4 and TRBJ2-7; 14 bases match TRBD2. From germline, CDR1 is SGHNT and CDR2 YYREEE (reference sequence). The trim removed 4 bases at V and 4 bases at J, leaving 7 bases unmatched. The CDR3 runs to 16 residues. The CDR3 sequence: CASSPGTSGSPYEQYF. Written as DNA, the CDR3 is TGTGCCAGCAGCCCTGGGACTAGCGGGAGTCCTTACGAGCAGTACTTC.

This clonotype was detected a few times. The chain links TRBV20-1 to TRBJ1-1; perhaps TRBD1 as D (5 bases). Trimming took 2 bases from V and 1 from J, leaving 11 bases between them. The CDR3 consists of 14 residues. Germline V gene sequence: CDR1 DFQATT, CDR2 SNEGSKA (reference sequence). As DNA, the CDR3 is TGCAGTGCTAGATTGACGGGGCAGAACACTGAAGCTTTCTTT. Translated: CSARLTGQNTEAFF.

This clonotype was seen many times. This chain connects TRBV7-6 to TRBJ2-3; tentative D call: TRBD2 (5 bases). Germline assignment: CDR1 SGHVS and CDR2 FNYEAQ. V shed 3 bases and J shed 2 bases, with 9 bases lying between them. This CDR3 is 14 amino acids long. CDR3 in DNA: TGTGCCAGCAGCTTGAGCGGACCCACAGATACGCAGTATTTT. This gives the protein CASSLSGPTDTQYF.

This clonotype turned up a few times. The chain uses TRBV6-2 or TRBV6-3 and TRBJ2-2, with D possibly TRBD2 on 5 matching bases. Trimming cost V 5 bases and J 6 bases, with 16 bases left between them. CDR3 size: 15 residues. Germline V lookup: CDR1 MNHEY, CDR2 SVGEGT. The CDR3 is CASSPSLEVAGELFF. CDR3 DNA sequence: TGTGCCAGCAGTCCCTCCCTGGAGGTGGCCGGGGAGCTGTTTTTT.

This clonotype has ten or more counts. V is TRBV29-1 and J is TRBJ2-3, with 13 bases fitting TRBD2. The CDR3 contains 16 residues. The germline CDR1 and CDR2 sequences are SQVTM and ANQGSEA. V was clipped by 4 bases and J by 9 bases; unmatched bases: 13. The CDR3 here is CSVGTPGLAGRSTQYF. The CDR3 bases are TGCAGCGTTGGAACCCCGGGACTAGCGGGGCGTTCGACGCAGTATTTT.

This clonotype was counted at least ten times. In DNA, the CDR3 is TGCAGTGCTGTTACAGGGTTAAGGGTTTCGGAAGAGACCCAGTACTTC. As protein: CSAVTGLRVSEETQYF. The chain is built from TRBV20-1 and TRBJ2-5; D perhaps matches TRBD1 (6 bases). Germline CDR1 is DFQATT and CDR2 is SNEGSKA (reference sequence). V dropped 5 bases and J dropped 3 bases, with 22 bases sitting between them. The CDR3 runs to 16 residues.

Concerning this clonotype: It may be a read error: a sequence one base away is much more abundant. The genes are TRBV29-1 and TRBJ2-3; TRBD2 matches at 15 bases. CDR1 is SQVTM and CDR2 is ANQGSEA in the germline V gene. Trimming took 7 bases from V and 5 from J; bases not matched to a gene: 10. The CDR3 contains 16 residues. The CDR3 region is CSGGGTSGRRRDTQYF. Written as DNA, the CDR3 is TGCAGCGGGGGGGGGACTAGCGGGAGGAGGAGAGATACGCAGTATTTT.

This clonotype showed up many times. The chain combines TRBV7-2 with TRBJ2-3; D may be TRBD2 (6 bases). The CDR3 spans 17 residues. Germline V gives CDR1 SGHTA, CDR2 FQGNSA. Trimming pared 5 bases from V and 0 bases from J, leaving 18 bases between. CDR3 in amino acids: CASSQYRDWSSTDTQYF. The CDR3 DNA reads as TGTGCCAGCAGCCAATACCGGGACTGGTCTAGCACAGATACGCAGTATTTT.

This clonotype has more than one count but fewer than ten. The V gene is TRBV20-1, the J gene TRBJ2-5; possibly TRBD2 for D (7 bases). CDR1 DFQATT and CDR2 SNEGSKA come from the germline V gene (reference sequence). The CDR3 extends over 12 amino acids. The V gene lost 6 bases and the J gene lost 5 bases, with 13 bases spanning the gap. The CDR3 DNA sequence: TGCAGTGCCGAGGGGGGGGTTGAGACCCAGTACTTC. Protein sequence: CSAEGGVETQYF.

This clonotype was seen repeatedly, ten times or more. V usage is TRBV5-1 and J usage is TRBJ1-1; no clear D gene. Germline CDR1 reads SGHRS; CDR2 reads YFSETQ. This CDR3 region has 13 residues. Trimming shortened V by 1 base and J by 0 bases, and 4 bases separated the two germline ends. This chain's CDR3 is CASSLRVNTEAFF. DNA for the CDR3: TGCGCCAGCAGCTTGAGAGTGAACACTGAAGCTTTCTTT. Looking up the rest from reference TRBV5-1 and TRBJ1-1 gives the full variable domain: KAGVTQTPRYLIKTRGQQVTLSCSPISGHRSVSWYQQTPGQGLQFLFEYFSETQRNKGNFPGRFSGRQFSNSRSEMNVSTLELGDSALYLCASSLRVNTEAFFGQGTRLTVV.

V and J are TRBV2 and TRBJ1-5; tentatively, D is TRBD1 (6 bases). Trimming took off 1 base at V and 11 bases at J, with 12 bases between the two ends. Germline V gene data show CDR1 as SNHLY and CDR2 as FYNNEI. The CDR3 has 13 residues. The DNA of the CDR3 is TGTGCCAGCAGTGAAGACAGGGTTTTAGCCCAGCATTTT. Amino acid sequence: CASSEDRVLAQHF.

This clonotype was detected only a few times. V usage is TRBV5-1 and J usage is TRBJ2-5, with D perhaps TRBD1 or TRBD2 (6 bases each). Trimming pared 3 bases from V and 2 bases from J, leaving 20 bases between. Germline values: CDR1 SGHRS, CDR2 YFSETQ. The CDR3 totals 17 residues. CDR3 loop: CASSWGATTGKQETQYF. Here the CDR3 DNA reads TGCGCCAGCAGCTGGGGGGCAACTACGGGGAAACAAGAGACCCAGTACTTC.

This clonotype has ten or more counts. The genes are TRBV7-8 and TRBJ2-1; 11 bases fit TRBD2. The length of the CDR3 is 17 residues. Germline-derived CDR1 and CDR2 are SGHVS and FQNEAQ. The V gene end was trimmed by 3 bases and the J gene end by 9 bases; junction bases not matched to a gene: 13. The chain's CDR3 is CASSFIKTSGTLSEQFF. The CDR3 DNA sequence: TGTGCCAGCAGCTTCATTAAGACTAGCGGGACTCTTTCTGAGCAGTTCTTC.

The rearrangement links TRBV7-9 to TRBJ2-2; no definite D call. The CDR3 totals 12 residues. V shed 4 bases and J shed 5 bases, with 5 bases lying between them. Germline V gene data show CDR1 as SEHNR and CDR2 as FQNEAQ (reference sequence). This CDR3 is CASSSTTGELFF. The CDR3 bases are TGTGCCAGCAGCTCCACGACCGGGGAGCTGTTTTTT.

This clonotype was detected many times. The chain combines TRBV6-2 or TRBV6-3 with TRBJ2-7; D perhaps matches TRBD1 (5 bases). V was pared by 6 bases and J by 2 bases, with 11 bases between. The CDR3 extends over 13 amino acids. Per the germline V gene, CDR1 is MNHEY and CDR2 is SVGEGT. CDR3 sequence reads: CASSYLGPYEQYF. The CDR3 DNA reads TGTGCCAGCAGCTATCTGGGGCCCTACGAGCAGTACTTC.